This TCR beta chain stems from a study of blood T cell repertoires in COVID-19. Study information: Material from acute and convalescent COVID-19 was sourced from the United States, Italy and Spain. PBMCs, B-cell-depleted T cells, or T cells provided the cDNA or gDNA that made up the material.

In the study's own analysis: Cell counts per sample came from amplifying reference gene primers. Libraries were prepared by immunoSEQ multiplex PCR; TCRdb keeps only in-frame clonotypes and omits some of them. The DNA gave D and trimming, while V, J and clone size come from that table. The sample consists of 45,000 to 50,000 clones, approximately 83% of them appearing once. V lost 3 bases and J 1 base, leaving 13 bases between the germline ends. The CDR3 runs 16 residues. The germline V gene has CDR1 DFQATT and CDR2 SNEGSKA (reference sequence). The V gene is TRBV20-1, the J gene TRBJ2-6; the D is unclear. The receptor's source is a man between 65 and 79 years old with acute or convalescent COVID-19. Sequencing was done on a sample of peripheral blood. In nucleotides, the CDR3 is TGCAGTGCTAGTTCGAGGTCGGCTTCTGGGGCCAACGTCCTGACTTTC. Translation: CSASSRSASGANVLTF.